These 13 T cell receptor beta chains share one sample of origin, sequenced in a study of shared clonotypes between healthy human individuals. This table comes from immunoSEQ multiplex PCR, and its TCRdb copy is limited to in-frame clones, with some not included. The sample contains about 710,000 clones, about two thirds of which appear only once. Sequenced input: memory CD4+ T cells sorted from blood. This sample's subset: CD45RA-negative fraction. Receptors originate from a woman aged 30 to 39 in good health.

The CDR3 region has the DNA TGTGCCAGCAGTCCATATAGCGGGACAGGGCAGTACTTC. It specifies CASSPYSGTGQYF. This chain connects TRBV27 to TRBJ2-7; perhaps D is TRBD1 or TRBD2 (8 bases each). The V gene's germline CDR1 is MNHEY and CDR2 SMNVEV (reference sequence). With 5 bases removed from V and 9 bases from J, the gap between germline ends came to 17 bases. This CDR3 spans 13 amino acids.

V is TRBV11-2 and J is TRBJ2-7; D is unresolved. V dropped 1 base and J dropped 3 bases, with 13 bases sitting between them. Germline V gives CDR1 SGHAT, CDR2 FQNNGV. The CDR3 loop spans 15 amino acids. Here the CDR3 reads CASSLGRRPNYEQYF. DNA of the CDR3: TGTGCCAGCAGCTTAGGTAGGCGACCCAACTACGAGCAGTACTTC. Full variable domain (missing parts from reference TRBV11-2 and TRBJ2-7): EAGVAQSPRYKIIEKRQSVAFWCNPISGHATLYWYQQILGQGPKLLIQFQNNGVVDDSQLPKDRFSAERLKGVDSTLKIQPAKLEDSAVYLCASSLGRRPNYEQYFGPGTRLTVT.

The DNA for the CDR3 is TGCAGCGTACCTGAAGACCGGACCCAAGAGACCCAGTACTTC. It codes for CSVPEDRTQETQYF. This chain connects TRBV29-1 to TRBJ2-5, with D unclear. The CDR3 loop spans 14 amino acids. V was clipped by 6 bases and J by 1 base, with 15 bases between them. Germline-derived CDR1 and CDR2 are SQVTM and ANQGSEA.

On this clone: One end of the junction is discordant with germline, which a read error may explain. The gene calls are TRBV7-9 and TRBJ2-7; 13 bases match TRBD2. Germline CDR1 SEHNR, CDR2 FQNEAQ (reference sequence). This CDR3 is 14 amino acids long. CDR3 amino acids: CARQPRLAGGGRDF. The CDR3 DNA sequence: TGTGCCAGACAGCCGAGACTAGCGGGAGGAGGTCGGGACTTC.

This clone was seen only a few times. This same CDR3 is encoded by further DNA sequences in the sample. The chain links TRBV5-1 to TRBJ2-1; 11 bases match TRBD2. This CDR3 has 15 residues. Losses at the gene ends were 4 bases for V and 3 bases for J; bases not matched to a gene: 3. Germline loops: CDR1 SGHRS, CDR2 YFSETQ. CDR3 coding DNA: TGCGCCAGCAGCCAAACTAGCGGGAGCTACAATGAGCAGTTCTTC. Translating it yields CASSQTSGSYNEQFF.

The chain combines TRBV19 with TRBJ1-2, with a possible D match to TRBD1 (6 bases). The germline V gene has CDR1 LNHDA and CDR2 SQIVND (reference sequence). The CDR3 spans 14 residues. The V end was cut by 5 bases, the J end by 4 bases, with 14 bases between. CDR3 nucleotides: TGTGCCAGTAGTCCGACAGGACCATCCTATGGCTACACCTTC. Amino acids: CASSPTGPSYGYTF.

In DNA, the CDR3 is TGTGCCACCAAACGCCGGGAGAATGAGCAGTTCTTC. The encoded protein is CATKRRENEQFF. The genes are TRBV19 and TRBJ2-1; a possible D gene is TRBD2 (6 bases). The ends were cut back, 10 bases at V and 7 bases at J, with 14 bases in the middle. The CDR3 contains 12 residues. The germline gives CDR1 LNHDA, CDR2 SQIVND (reference sequence).

The V call is TRBV14, the J call TRBJ2-4, with TRBD2 identical over 11 bases. The CDR3 contains 14 residues. Germline assignment: CDR1 SGHDN and CDR2 FVKESK. V dropped 4 bases and J dropped 6; count of bases not matched to a gene: 2. This CDR3 reads CASSPTSGRNIQYF. CDR3 DNA sequence: TGTGCCAGCAGCCCTACTAGCGGGAGAAACATTCAGTACTTC.

The rearrangement uses TRBV5-4 and TRBJ1-1; D is unresolved. The germline CDR1 and CDR2 sequences are SGHNT and YYREEE (reference sequence). The CDR3 spans 12 residues. Trimming pared 3 bases from V and 3 bases from J, leaving 6 bases between. The CDR3 here is CASSSKDTEAFF. Written as DNA, the CDR3 is TGTGCCAGCAGCTCCAAGGACACTGAAGCTTTCTTT.

The chain combines TRBV7-9 with TRBJ2-2; D is uncertain. Germline CDR1 and CDR2: SEHNR and FQNEAQ (reference sequence). The ends were cut back, 5 bases at V and 1 base at J, with 14 bases in the middle. The CDR3 extends over 16 amino acids. The CDR3 nucleotides are TGTGCCAGCAGCGAACGGAGTCTGAGGAACACCGGGGAGCTGTTTTTT. Translating gives CASSERSLRNTGELFF.

The chain couples TRBV28 to TRBJ2-2; 9 bases match TRBD2. Germline CDR1 is MDHEN and CDR2 is SYDVKM. The junction had 12 bases not matched to a gene; V was cut back by 7 bases and J by 3 bases. CDR3 size: 17 residues. CDR3 loop: CASTPESGRPHTGELFF. CDR3 sequence (DNA): TGTGCCAGCACCCCAGAAAGCGGGAGGCCCCACACCGGGGAGCTGTTTTTT.

The rearrangement links TRBV30 to TRBJ2-1; 8 nucleotides match TRBD2. After removal of 0 bases from V and 6 bases from J, the junction contained 7 bases not matched to a gene. This CDR3 region has 15 residues. Germline CDR1 GTSNPN, CDR2 SVGIG (reference sequence). The CDR3 sequence is CAWSVGLALINEQFF. The CDR3, as DNA: TGTGCCTGGAGTGTAGGACTAGCCTTAATCAATGAGCAGTTCTTC.

The V gene is TRBV28, the J gene TRBJ1-1; 12 bases line up with TRBD1. The V gene's germline CDR1 is MDHEN and CDR2 SYDVKM. This CDR3 contains 17 residues. Germline trimming cut 6 bases from V and 4 bases from J; bases unmatched to any gene: 12. CDR3 in amino acids: CASRPGQGAWAATEAFF. For the CDR3, the DNA is TGTGCCAGCAGACCGGGACAGGGGGCTTGGGCCGCCACTGAAGCTTTCTTT.